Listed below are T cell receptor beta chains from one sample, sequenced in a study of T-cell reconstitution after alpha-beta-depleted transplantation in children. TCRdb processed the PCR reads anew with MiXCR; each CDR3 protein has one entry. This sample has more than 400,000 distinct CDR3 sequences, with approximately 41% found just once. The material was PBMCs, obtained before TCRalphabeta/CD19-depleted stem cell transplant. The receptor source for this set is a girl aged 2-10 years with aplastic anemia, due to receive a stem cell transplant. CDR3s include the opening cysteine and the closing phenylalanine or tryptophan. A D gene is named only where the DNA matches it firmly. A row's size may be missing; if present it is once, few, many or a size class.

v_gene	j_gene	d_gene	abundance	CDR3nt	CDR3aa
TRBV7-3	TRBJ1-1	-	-	TGTGCCAGCAGCTTATTAGTCAGGGGCCGAGGGGCAACTGAAGCTTTCTTT	CASSLLVRGRGATEAFF
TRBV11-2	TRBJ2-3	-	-	TGTGCCAGCAGCCTAGAAGTACGGGGGCTTGATTGGGATACGCATTATTTT	CASSLEVRGLDWDTHYF
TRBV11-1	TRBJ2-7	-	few	TGTGCCAGCAGCTTAGCCCTGACTAGTTCTCCTCTTCTTACCTACGAGCAGTACTTC	CASSLALTSSPLLTYEQYF
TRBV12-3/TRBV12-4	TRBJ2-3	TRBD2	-	TGTGCCAGCAGTTTAGCCCGTAGAGGACTAGCGGGGACCAGCACAGATACGCAGTATTTT	CASSLARRGLAGTSTDTQYF
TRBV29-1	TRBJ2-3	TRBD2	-	TGCAGCGTGGGACTAGCGGGGGGTCAGGATACGCAGTATTTT	CSVGLAGGQDTQYF
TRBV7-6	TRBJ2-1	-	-	TGTGCCAGCAGCACGGGACAATACAATGAGCAGTTCTTC	CASSTGQYNEQFF
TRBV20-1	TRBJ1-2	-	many	TGCAGTGCTAGTTCGACAGGTCGGAAGGCTAACTATGGCTACACCTTC	CSASSTGRKANYGYTF
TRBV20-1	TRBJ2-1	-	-	TGCAGTGCTAGAGCTCAGGGGGGAATTTACAATGAGCAGTTCTTC	CSARAQGGIYNEQFF
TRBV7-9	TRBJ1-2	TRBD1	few	TGTGCCAGCAGCTTAGTTGGGACAGCTAACTATGGCTACACCTTC	CASSLVGTANYGYTF
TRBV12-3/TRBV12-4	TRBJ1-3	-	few	TGTGCCAGCAGTTTTTTTAGAAACACCATATATTTT	CASSFFRNTIYF
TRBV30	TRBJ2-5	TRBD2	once	TGTGCCTGGAGTGGGGCACTAGCGGAAGAGACCCAGTACTTC	CAWSGALAEETQYF
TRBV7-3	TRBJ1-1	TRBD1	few	TGTGCCAGCAGCTCCGGGACAGGGGCGGGAGCTTTCTTT	CASSSGTGAGAFF
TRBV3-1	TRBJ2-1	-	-	TGTGCCAGCAGCCAAGTTCTGCGGGTTCTACCTTACAATGAGCAGTTCTTC	CASSQVLRVLPYNEQFF
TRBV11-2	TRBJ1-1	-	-	TGTGCCAGCAGCTTCGGGGGAGTGTCCGCGACTGAAGCTTTCTTT	CASSFGGVSATEAFF
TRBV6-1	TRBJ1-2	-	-	TGTGCCAGCAGAGGGGGTAGAGGGGCCAGCTATGGCTACACCTTC	CASRGGRGASYGYTF
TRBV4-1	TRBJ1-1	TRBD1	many	TGCGCCAGCAGCCAAGACCCGAGGGGGCGGAACACTGAAGCTTTCTTT	CASSQDPRGRNTEAFF
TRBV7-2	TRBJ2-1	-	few	TGTGCCAGCAGCGCTTGGGACACCCACGCCACTGAGCAGTTCTTC	CASSAWDTHATEQFF
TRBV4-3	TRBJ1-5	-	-	TGCGCCAGCAGCCAAGGGACTGGGCCCCAGCATTTT	CASSQGTGPQHF
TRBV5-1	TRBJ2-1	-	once	TGCGCCAGCAGCGCGGGACTCCTTAGCTCCTACAATGAGCAGTTCTTC	CASSAGLLSSYNEQFF
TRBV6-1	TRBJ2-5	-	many	TGTGCCAGCAGCCACGTGGTGAGAGGAACGGAGACCCAGTACTTC	CASSHVVRGTETQYF
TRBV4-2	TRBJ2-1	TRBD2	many	TGTGCCAGCAGCCCCCAGGGGCTAGCGGGAGATGGGAGCTACAATGAGCAGTTCTTC	CASSPQGLAGDGSYNEQFF
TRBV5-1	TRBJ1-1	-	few	TGCGCCAGCAGCTTCTCAGCCATGAACACTGAAGCTTTCTTT	CASSFSAMNTEAFF
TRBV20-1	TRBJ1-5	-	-	TGCAGTGCTAGGACCGGTAGCAATCAGCCCCAGCATTTT	CSARTGSNQPQHF
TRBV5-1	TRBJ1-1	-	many	TGCGCCAGCAGCCCTCAGGGGCCTGAAGCTTTCTTT	CASSPQGPEAFF
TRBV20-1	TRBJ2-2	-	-	TGCAGTGCTAGAAACAGGGAACGTGACACCGGGGAGCTGTTTTTT	CSARNRERDTGELFF
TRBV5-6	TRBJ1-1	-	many	TGTGCCAGCAGCTTGGAGCCGGGATTGAACACTGAAGCTTTCTTT	CASSLEPGLNTEAFF